This paragraph reports one T cell receptor (beta chain). The antigen is not known. This specimen comes from a study of OX40 agonist ivuxolimab in advanced cancers. Study-level background: A history of anti-PD-1, anti-PD-L1 or anti-CTLA-4 therapy was acceptable, and 40% had some.

Findings of the study overall: Clonal expansion was among the lowest in partial responders at 0.1-3.0 mg/kg, especially CD8+.

CDR3 length: 13 residues. CDR1 is ENHRY, CDR2 SYGVKD, per germline. J lost 10 bases, V lost 6 bases, and 3 bases had no gene match. Profiling relied on immunoSEQ multiplex PCR, and the TCRdb table lists in-frame clones only, not all of them. This repertoire shows tens of thousands of clones, more than 80% found once; its top ten account for approximately 10%. This TCR came from an adult with an advanced solid tumor such as melanoma, head and neck, liver or kidney cancer. The chain combines TRBV10-3 with TRBJ1-6, with 10 bases that match TRBD1. The specimen comprised CD4+ or CD8+ T cells sorted from blood, sampled in a trial of the OX40 agonist ivuxolimab. The DNA for the CDR3 is TGTGCCATCAGGGGACAGGGGACATCACCCCTCCACTTT. Encoded protein: CAIRGQGTSPLHF.